The entry below gives a single TCR beta chain sequence along with its context. What it recognizes is unknown. These data originate in a study of T cell responses to AZD1222 COVID-19 vaccine. The repertoire was sequenced with immunoSEQ multiplex PCR; TCRdb's copy has only in-frame clones and lacks some. Among roughly 160,000 clones listed, roughly 90% were seen once. Whole-study findings and limits: Repertoire sampling occurred only after the peak T cell response. Among spike-specific TCRs, nearly half reportedly target unmutated variant regions. The study identified only five or six AZD1222 recipients as seropositive at baseline. The sample set comprised mostly white British donors with more females, and clonal diversity was possibly underestimated.

Germline CDR1 and CDR2: PRHDT and FYEKMQ (reference sequence). CDR3 length: 12 amino acids. V was shortened by 0 bases and J by 9 bases, with 6 bases between the two germline ends. This chain connects TRBV13 to TRBJ2-1; the D is unclear. Material: peripheral blood, obtained on day 0 of AZD1222 vaccination. This receptor was taken from an adult in good health. CDR3 nucleotide sequence: TGTGCCAGCAGCTTAGGCCGCGGTGAGCAGTTCTTC. Encoded protein: CASSLGRGEQFF.